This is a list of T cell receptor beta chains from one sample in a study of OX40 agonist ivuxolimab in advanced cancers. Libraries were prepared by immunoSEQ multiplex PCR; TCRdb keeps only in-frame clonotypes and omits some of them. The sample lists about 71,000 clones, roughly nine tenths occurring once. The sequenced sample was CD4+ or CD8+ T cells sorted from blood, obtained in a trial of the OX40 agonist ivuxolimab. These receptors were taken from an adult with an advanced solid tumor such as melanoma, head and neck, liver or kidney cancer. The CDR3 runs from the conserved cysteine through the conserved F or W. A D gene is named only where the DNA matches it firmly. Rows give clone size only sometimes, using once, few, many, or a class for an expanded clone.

CDR3nt: TGTGCCAGCAGCGCGGCCGGGGGAGGCACAGATACGCAGTATTTT
CDR3aa: CASSAAGGGTDTQYF
d_gene: -
v_gene: TRBV9
j_gene: TRBJ2-3
abundance: -

CDR3nt: TGTGCCAGCAGCTTAGGCCAAGAGACCCAGTACTTC
CDR3aa: CASSLGQETQYF
d_gene: -
v_gene: TRBV7-9
j_gene: TRBJ2-5
abundance: -

CDR3nt: TGTGCCAGCAGCTTAGCCGCCGGGACAGGGGTCTACGAGCAGTACTTC
CDR3aa: CASSLAAGTGVYEQYF
d_gene: TRBD1
v_gene: TRBV11-1
j_gene: TRBJ2-7
abundance: -

CDR3nt: TGTGCCAGCAGCTTTTCGGAGGGGGCCTACGAGCAGTACTTC
CDR3aa: CASSFSEGAYEQYF
d_gene: -
v_gene: TRBV7-9
j_gene: TRBJ2-7
abundance: -

CDR3nt: TGTGCCAGCAGTTTCAGGGGACGGGGGGTTGCCGAGCAGTACTTC
CDR3aa: CASSFRGRGVAEQYF
d_gene: -
v_gene: TRBV28
j_gene: TRBJ2-7
abundance: -

CDR3nt: TGTGCCAGCAGCACCCCCCGGACAGCGAATGAAAAACTGTTTTTT
CDR3aa: CASSTPRTANEKLFF
d_gene: -
v_gene: TRBV6-5
j_gene: TRBJ1-4
abundance: -

CDR3nt: TGTGCCAGCTCACCCGGCCACGAGGGTTCCCCCTACGAGCAGTACTTC
CDR3aa: CASSPGHEGSPYEQYF
d_gene: -
v_gene: TRBV18
j_gene: TRBJ2-7
abundance: -

CDR3nt: TGTGCCAGCAGCTTAGGCGGCGGGACGACTGATGAGCAGTTCTTC
CDR3aa: CASSLGGGTTDEQFF
d_gene: -
v_gene: TRBV7-9
j_gene: TRBJ2-1
abundance: -

CDR3nt: TGCGCCAGCAGCCAAGGTACGGGGGCAGAAGGAAACACCATATATTTT
CDR3aa: CASSQGTGAEGNTIYF
d_gene: -
v_gene: TRBV4-3
j_gene: TRBJ1-3
abundance: -

CDR3nt: TGTGCCAGCAGTTGGGATGGGCGGAACTACGAGCAGTACTTC
CDR3aa: CASSWDGRNYEQYF
d_gene: -
v_gene: TRBV7-9
j_gene: TRBJ2-7
abundance: -

CDR3nt: TGTGCCAGCAGTTTACCCCCCGCTGGGTTAGAGGAGACCCAGTACTTC
CDR3aa: CASSLPPAGLEETQYF
d_gene: -
v_gene: TRBV28
j_gene: TRBJ2-5
abundance: -

CDR3nt: TGTGCCAGCAGCGTAGAGGTTGGGACAGGGTTACACAATGAGCAGTTCTTC
CDR3aa: CASSVEVGTGLHNEQFF
d_gene: TRBD1
v_gene: TRBV9
j_gene: TRBJ2-1
abundance: -

CDR3nt: TGTGCCAGTAGTATAGCCCCTGGGGGGGGGCGCGTCGCCTATGGCTACACCTTC
CDR3aa: CASSIAPGGGRVAYGYTF
d_gene: -
v_gene: TRBV19
j_gene: TRBJ1-2
abundance: -

CDR3nt: TGTGCCAGCAGTTACCCCCCTGCCGGGAGTCTTTCCTACAATGAGCAGTTCTTC
CDR3aa: CASSYPPAGSLSYNEQFF
d_gene: -
v_gene: TRBV28
j_gene: TRBJ2-1
abundance: -

CDR3nt: TGTGCCAGCAGTGGAGCAAGGGGCACAGATACGCAGTATTTT
CDR3aa: CASSGARGTDTQYF
d_gene: -
v_gene: TRBV2
j_gene: TRBJ2-3
abundance: once

CDR3nt: TGTGCCAGCAGGCCTAGGGCCACCGGGGAGCTGTTTTTT
CDR3aa: CASRPRATGELFF
d_gene: -
v_gene: TRBV2
j_gene: TRBJ2-2
abundance: medium-sized

CDR3nt: TGTGCCAGCAGTTCTCAAGAGTTGGATGATAGCAATCAGCCCCAGCATTTT
CDR3aa: CASSSQELDDSNQPQHF
d_gene: -
v_gene: TRBV28
j_gene: TRBJ1-5
abundance: -

CDR3nt: TGTGCCAGCAGCCCCCGGACAGGGGTGAACGAGCAGTACTTC
CDR3aa: CASSPRTGVNEQYF
d_gene: TRBD1
v_gene: TRBV13
j_gene: TRBJ2-7
abundance: -

CDR3nt: TGTGCCAGCAGCGGGACAGCTAACACTGAAGCTTTCTTT
CDR3aa: CASSGTANTEAFF
d_gene: TRBD1
v_gene: TRBV7-9
j_gene: TRBJ1-1
abundance: -

CDR3nt: TGTGCCAGTAGTATAGGACAGGACATGAACACTGAAGCTTTCTTT
CDR3aa: CASSIGQDMNTEAFF
d_gene: -
v_gene: TRBV19
j_gene: TRBJ1-1
abundance: -

CDR3nt: TGTGCCAGCAGTTTATCGACTCGTCAGCCCCAGCATTTT
CDR3aa: CASSLSTRQPQHF
d_gene: -
v_gene: TRBV27
j_gene: TRBJ1-5
abundance: -

CDR3nt: TGTGCCAGCTCCGCCGGGGATATCGGTTGCAATGAGCAGTTCTTC
CDR3aa: CASSAGDIGCNEQFF
d_gene: -
v_gene: TRBV6-9
j_gene: TRBJ2-1
abundance: -

CDR3nt: TGTGCCAGCAGCTTTGGACTAGCGGGAGGTGATACGCAGTATTTT
CDR3aa: CASSFGLAGGDTQYF
d_gene: TRBD2
v_gene: TRBV5-8
j_gene: TRBJ2-3
abundance: -

CDR3nt: TGTGCCAGCAGTCAAAAAGGGGAGCAGTACTTC
CDR3aa: CASSQKGEQYF
d_gene: -
v_gene: TRBV27
j_gene: TRBJ2-7
abundance: -

CDR3nt: TGTGCCAGCAGCCCACCACAGGGTGAGCCCCAGCATTTT
CDR3aa: CASSPPQGEPQHF
d_gene: -
v_gene: TRBV27
j_gene: TRBJ1-5
abundance: -

CDR3nt: TGCGCCAGCAGCCAAGAAACAGGGGCGGACACCATATATTTT
CDR3aa: CASSQETGADTIYF
d_gene: TRBD1
v_gene: TRBV4-3
j_gene: TRBJ1-3
abundance: -

CDR3nt: TGCAGTGCTAGACAGGGGTACGAGCAGTACTTC
CDR3aa: CSARQGYEQYF
d_gene: -
v_gene: TRBV20-1
j_gene: TRBJ2-7
abundance: -

CDR3nt: TGTGCCAGCAGCTCGGGGGGGAATGAAAAACTGTTTTTT
CDR3aa: CASSSGGNEKLFF
d_gene: -
v_gene: TRBV5-6
j_gene: TRBJ1-4
abundance: few